This section outlines one T cell receptor (beta chain) sequence together with its context. Its antigen is as yet unknown. The TCR beta CDR3 regions underwent amplification using RNA transcripts as the source. HTBI primers drove first-round RT-PCR of the TCR CDR3. Each CDR3 protein gets one entry after TCRdb re-called the multiplex PCR reads with MiXCR. The top ten hold 25% to 30% of the sample, which has more than 500,000 distinct CDR3 sequences, 15% to 20% seen once. Germline V lookup: CDR1 WSHSY, CDR2 SAAADI. The CDR3 contains 14 residues. The V and J ends lost 2 bases and 1 base respectively, with 9 bases between them. This sample is drawn from a study of T cells in Graves' hyperthyroidism and ophthalmopathy. Whole-study findings and limits: Model output signaled ophthalmopathy a median roughly 6.5 months ahead of onset.

Ophthalmopathy patients all had a Clinical Activity Score of at least 3, a NOSPECS grade of at least 4 and disease under 3 months old. Orbital computed tomography, thyroid ultrasound, serum thyroxine and TRAb, and clinical symptoms together informed the diagnoses. This receptor was obtained from a woman aged 25 to 39 with Graves' ophthalmopathy. The chain couples TRBV10-2 to TRBJ2-7, with D possibly TRBD2 on 5 matching bases. Source material: blood. For the CDR3, the DNA is TGCGCCAGCAGTGAGGTAGGAGGTTCCTACGAGCAGTACTTC. Encoded protein: CASSEVGGSYEQYF.